These 7 T cell receptor beta chains originate from one sample sequenced in a study of cytomegalovirus exposure and HLA in healthy donors. TCRdb's table, derived via immunoSEQ multiplex PCR, lists solely in-frame clones and lacks some. The data hold roughly 45,000 clones, with over 85% observed a single time. Sequenced sample: PBMCs. The receptors originated from a woman between 18 and 30 years old in good health and CMV-seropositive.

This clone occurred a few times. The chain couples TRBV9 to TRBJ1-1, with D hard to call. The CDR3 loop spans 13 amino acids. The germline V gene encodes CDR1 SGDLS and CDR2 YYNGEE. Trimming took off 5 bases at V and 5 bases at J, with 13 bases between the two ends. CDR3 DNA: TGTGCCAGCAGTCGTAATACGGGTACTGAAGCTTTCTTT. Its translation is CASSRNTGTEAFF.

The count of this clone is one. The chain combines TRBV27 with TRBJ2-2, with TRBD2 as a possible D gene (6 bases). The CDR3 covers 18 residues. Germline values: CDR1 MNHEY, CDR2 SMNVEV (reference sequence). V was cut by 3 bases and J by 2 bases, with 19 bases left in between. The CDR3 nucleotides are TGTGCCAGCAGTTTGGTGTTCTGGGGCGGGGTTAACACCGGGGAGCTGTTTTTT. It yields the protein CASSLVFWGGVNTGELFF.

The V call is TRBV5-4, the J call TRBJ2-1, with TRBD2 matching over 10 bases. V dropped 4 bases and J dropped 8; count of bases not matched to a gene: 21. The CDR3 runs 19 residues. Germline CDR1 and CDR2: SGHNT and YYREEE (reference sequence). This CDR3 is CASSRSRLAGSPAGDEQFF. The DNA for the CDR3 is TGTGCCAGCAGCAGATCAAGACTAGCGGGTTCCCCGGCGGGCGATGAGCAGTTCTTC.

Regarding this clone: A junction boundary mismatches the germline segment, possibly from a read error. The rearrangement links TRBV14 to TRBJ2-5; D call uncertain. In germline, CDR1 is SGHDN, CDR2 FVKESK. The CDR3 loop spans 13 amino acids. The CDR3 here is CASSQGAQVTQYF. The CDR3 coding sequence is TGTGCCAGCAGCCAAGGAGCTCAAGTGACCCAGTACTTC.

V and J are TRBV30 and TRBJ1-5, with 8 positions matching TRBD1. Germline assignment: CDR1 GTSNPN and CDR2 SVGIG (reference sequence). Germline trimming cut 5 bases from V and 2 bases from J; bases unmatched to any gene: 2. The CDR3 has 13 amino acids. CDR3 residues: CAWGQGGNQPQHF. In DNA form, the CDR3 reads TGTGCCTGGGGACAGGGTGGCAATCAGCCCCAGCATTTT.

The chain employs TRBV19 and TRBJ1-3; 8 bases fit TRBD1. The CDR3 runs 14 residues. J lost 2 bases, V lost 5 bases, and 2 bases had no gene match. The germline gives CDR1 LNHDA, CDR2 SQIVND (reference sequence). Here the CDR3 DNA reads TGTGCCAGTAGTGTACAGGGGGCTGGAAACACCATATATTTT. The encoded protein is CASSVQGAGNTIYF.

This sequence joins TRBV29-1 and TRBJ1-2; D is unclear. Looked up from germline, CDR1 is SQVTM and CDR2 is ANQGSEA. This CDR3 is 12 amino acids long. V was pared by 1 base and J by 3 bases, with 6 bases between. Written as DNA, the CDR3 is TGCAGCGTTGAAGGAGCGGACTATGGCTACACCTTC. Its translation: CSVEGADYGYTF.